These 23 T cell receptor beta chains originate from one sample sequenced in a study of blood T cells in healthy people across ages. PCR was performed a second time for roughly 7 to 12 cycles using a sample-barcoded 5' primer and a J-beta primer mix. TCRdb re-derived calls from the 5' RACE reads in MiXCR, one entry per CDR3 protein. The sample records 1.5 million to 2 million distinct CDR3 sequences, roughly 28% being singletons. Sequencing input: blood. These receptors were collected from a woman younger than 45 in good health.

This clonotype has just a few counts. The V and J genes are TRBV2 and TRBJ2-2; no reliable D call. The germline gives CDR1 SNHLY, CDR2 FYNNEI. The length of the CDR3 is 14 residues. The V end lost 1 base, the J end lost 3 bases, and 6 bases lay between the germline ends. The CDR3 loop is CASSEEAYTGELFF. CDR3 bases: TGTGCCAGCAGTGAAGAGGCTTACACCGGGGAGCTGTTTTTT.

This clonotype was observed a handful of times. CDR3: CASSKDPGHTPAYEQYF. CDR3 coding DNA: TGTGCCAGCAGCAAAGACCCCGGACACACACCCGCCTACGAGCAGTACTTC. V and J are TRBV21-1 and TRBJ2-4; TRBD1 is the table's D call and was not checked against the DNA. The J call may be wrong; the DNA end is better matched by TRBJ2-7. TRBV21-1 is a documented pseudogene. This CDR3 is 17 amino acids long.

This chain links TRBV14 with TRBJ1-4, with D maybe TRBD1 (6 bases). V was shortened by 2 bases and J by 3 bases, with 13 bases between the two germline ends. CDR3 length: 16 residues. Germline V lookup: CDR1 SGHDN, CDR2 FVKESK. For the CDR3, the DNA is TGTGCCAGCAGCCAACTAGGGGGACTAGCTAATGAAAAACTGTTTTTT. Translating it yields CASSQLGGLANEKLFF.

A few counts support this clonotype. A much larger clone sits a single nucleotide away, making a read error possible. CDR3 sequence reads: CASSLGIAQETQYF. DNA of the CDR3: TGTGCCAGCAGCTTAGGGATAGCACAAGAGACCCAGTACTTC. The rearrangement joins TRBV7-2 to TRBJ2-5, with no clear D. The CDR3 is 14 residues long. The germline CDR1 and CDR2 sequences are SGHTA and FQGNSA. Trimming shortened V by 1 base and J by 2 bases, and 8 bases separated the two germline ends.

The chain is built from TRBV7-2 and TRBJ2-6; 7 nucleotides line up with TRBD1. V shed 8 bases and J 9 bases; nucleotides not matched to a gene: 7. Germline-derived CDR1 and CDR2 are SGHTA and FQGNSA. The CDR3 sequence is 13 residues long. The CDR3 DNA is TGTGCCAGCCGACTACAGGGGTACAACGTCCTGACTTTC. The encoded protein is CASRLQGYNVLTF.

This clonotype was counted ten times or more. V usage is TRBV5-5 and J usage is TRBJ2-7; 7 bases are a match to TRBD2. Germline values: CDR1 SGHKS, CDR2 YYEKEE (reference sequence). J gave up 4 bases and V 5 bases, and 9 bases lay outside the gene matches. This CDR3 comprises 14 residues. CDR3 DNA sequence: TGTGCCAGCAGTCCGCGGGACTATAGTTACGAGCAGTACTTC. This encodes CASSPRDYSYEQYF.

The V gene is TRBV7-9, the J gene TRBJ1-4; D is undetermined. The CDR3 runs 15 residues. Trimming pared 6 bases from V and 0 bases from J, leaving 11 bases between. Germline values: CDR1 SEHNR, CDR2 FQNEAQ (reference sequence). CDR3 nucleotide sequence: TGTGCCAGCAGACCCCGGGGTTCAACTAATGAAAAACTGTTTTTT. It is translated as CASRPRGSTNEKLFF.

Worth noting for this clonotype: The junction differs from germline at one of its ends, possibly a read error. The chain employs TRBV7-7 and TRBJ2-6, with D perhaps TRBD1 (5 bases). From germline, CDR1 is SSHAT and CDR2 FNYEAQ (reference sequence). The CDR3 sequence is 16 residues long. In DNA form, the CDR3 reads TGTGCCAGCAGCCCCGGACGGAGCTCTGGGGCCAACGTCCGGACTTTC. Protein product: CASSPGRSSGANVRTF.

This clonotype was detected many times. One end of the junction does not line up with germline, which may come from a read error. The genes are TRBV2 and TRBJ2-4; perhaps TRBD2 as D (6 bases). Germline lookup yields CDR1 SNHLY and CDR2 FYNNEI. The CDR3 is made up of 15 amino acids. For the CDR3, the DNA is TGTGCCAGCAGCGAAGGGCGGGGCCCCAAAAACATTCAGTACTTC. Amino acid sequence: CASSEGRGPKNIQYF.

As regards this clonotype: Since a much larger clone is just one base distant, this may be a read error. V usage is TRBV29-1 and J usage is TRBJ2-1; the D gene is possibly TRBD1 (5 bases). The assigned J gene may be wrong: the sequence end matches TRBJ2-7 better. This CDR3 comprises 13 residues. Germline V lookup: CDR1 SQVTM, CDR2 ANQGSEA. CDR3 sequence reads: CSVDSYSYNEQYF. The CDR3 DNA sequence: TGCAGTGTAGACAGTTACTCCTACAATGAGCAGTACTTC.

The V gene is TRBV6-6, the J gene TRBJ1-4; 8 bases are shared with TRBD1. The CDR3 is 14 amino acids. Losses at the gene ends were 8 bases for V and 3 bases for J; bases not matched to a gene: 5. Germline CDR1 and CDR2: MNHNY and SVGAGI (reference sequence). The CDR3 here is CASAQGAANEKLFF. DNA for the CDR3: TGTGCCAGCGCGCAGGGGGCGGCTAATGAAAAACTGTTTTTT.

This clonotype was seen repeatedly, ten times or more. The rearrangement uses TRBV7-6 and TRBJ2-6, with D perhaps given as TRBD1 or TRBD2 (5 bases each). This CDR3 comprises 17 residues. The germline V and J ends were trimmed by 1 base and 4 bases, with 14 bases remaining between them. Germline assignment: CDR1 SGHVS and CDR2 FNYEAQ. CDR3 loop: CASSLGGIWDGANVLTF. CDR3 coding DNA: TGTGCCAGCAGCTTAGGCGGAATCTGGGACGGGGCCAACGTCCTGACTTTC.

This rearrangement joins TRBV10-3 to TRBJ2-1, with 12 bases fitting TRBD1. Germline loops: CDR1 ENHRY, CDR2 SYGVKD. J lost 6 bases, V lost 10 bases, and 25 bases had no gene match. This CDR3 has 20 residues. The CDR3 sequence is CATKGQGADRLAGLVNEQFF. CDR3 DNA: TGTGCCACCAAGGGACAGGGGGCCGACAGACTAGCGGGTCTCGTCAATGAGCAGTTCTTC.

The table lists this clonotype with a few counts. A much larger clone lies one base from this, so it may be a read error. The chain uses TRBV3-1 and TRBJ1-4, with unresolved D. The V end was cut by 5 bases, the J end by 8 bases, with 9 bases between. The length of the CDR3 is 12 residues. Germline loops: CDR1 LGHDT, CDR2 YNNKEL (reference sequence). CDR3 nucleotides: TGTGCCAGCAGCTTCGAAGGGGAAAAACTGTTTTTT. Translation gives CASSFEGEKLFF.

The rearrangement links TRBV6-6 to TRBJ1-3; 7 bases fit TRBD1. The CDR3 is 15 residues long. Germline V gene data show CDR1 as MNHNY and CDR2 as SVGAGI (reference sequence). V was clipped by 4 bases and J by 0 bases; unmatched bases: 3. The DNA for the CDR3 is TGTGCCAGCAGTTTTGGGACAGACTCTGGAAACACCATATATTTT. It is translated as CASSFGTDSGNTIYF.

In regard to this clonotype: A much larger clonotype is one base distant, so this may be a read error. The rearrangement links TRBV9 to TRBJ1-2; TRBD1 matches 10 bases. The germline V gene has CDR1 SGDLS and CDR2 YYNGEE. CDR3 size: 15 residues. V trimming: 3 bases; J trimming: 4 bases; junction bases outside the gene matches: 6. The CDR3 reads CASSATTGGRYGYTF. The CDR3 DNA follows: TGTGCCAGCAGCGCTACGACAGGGGGCCGCTATGGCTACACCTTC.

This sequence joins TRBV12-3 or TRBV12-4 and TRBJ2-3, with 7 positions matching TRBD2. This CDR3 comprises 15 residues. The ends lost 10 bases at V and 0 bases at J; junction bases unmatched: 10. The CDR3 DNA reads TGTGCCAACAGGCCGGGGGGTTCTAGCACAGATACGCAGTATTTT. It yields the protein CANRPGGSSTDTQYF.

CDR3 in amino acids: CATSERQAGLDEQYF. CDR3 in DNA: TGTGCCACCAGTGAAAGACAGGCCGGATTGGACGAGCAGTACTTC. The chain employs TRBV24-1 and TRBJ2-7; weak D call: TRBD1 (6 bases). Germline V CDR1 and CDR2: KGHDR, SFDVKD. The CDR3 is 15 residues long. The V end was cut by 4 bases, the J end by 5 bases, with 17 bases between.

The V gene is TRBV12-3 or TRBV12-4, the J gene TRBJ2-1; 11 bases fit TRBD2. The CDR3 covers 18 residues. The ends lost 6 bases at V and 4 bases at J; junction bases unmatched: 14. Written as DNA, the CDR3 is TGTGCCAGCAGGAGATGGGGCCTAGCGGGGGGCTTGTACAATGAGCAGTTCTTC. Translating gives CASRRWGLAGGLYNEQFF.

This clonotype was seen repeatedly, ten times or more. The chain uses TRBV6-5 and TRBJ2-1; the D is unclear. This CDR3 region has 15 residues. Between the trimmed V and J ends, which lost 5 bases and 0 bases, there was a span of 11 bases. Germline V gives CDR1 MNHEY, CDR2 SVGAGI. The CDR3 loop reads CASSGSLSSYNEQFF. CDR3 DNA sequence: TGTGCCAGCAGTGGCTCTTTAAGCTCCTACAATGAGCAGTTCTTC.

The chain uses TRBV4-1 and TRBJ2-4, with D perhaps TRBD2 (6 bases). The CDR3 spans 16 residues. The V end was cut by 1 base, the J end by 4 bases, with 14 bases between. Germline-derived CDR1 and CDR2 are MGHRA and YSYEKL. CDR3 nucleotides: TGCGCCAGCAGCCAAGTGAGAGTGGAGGGGAAAAACATTCAGTACTTC. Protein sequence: CASSQVRVEGKNIQYF.

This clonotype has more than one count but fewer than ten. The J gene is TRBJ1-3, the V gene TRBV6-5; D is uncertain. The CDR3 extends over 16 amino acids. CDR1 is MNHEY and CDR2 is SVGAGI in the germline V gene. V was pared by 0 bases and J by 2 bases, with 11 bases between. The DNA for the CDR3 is TGTGCCAGCAGTTACTCACCACCCCACACTGGAAACACCATATATTTT. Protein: CASSYSPPHTGNTIYF.

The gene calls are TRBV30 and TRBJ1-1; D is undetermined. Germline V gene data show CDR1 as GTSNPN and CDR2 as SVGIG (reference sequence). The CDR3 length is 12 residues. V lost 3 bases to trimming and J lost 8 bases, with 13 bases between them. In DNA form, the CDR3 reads TGTGCCTGGAGGATTGGATGGATCGAAGCTTTCTTT. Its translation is CAWRIGWIEAFF.